This T cell receptor beta chain originates from a study of T cells in Graves' hyperthyroidism and ophthalmopathy. About the research overall: Peripheral blood sampling occurred at initial diagnosis, before any treatment.

The study included ophthalmopathy patients with Clinical Activity Score at least 3, NOSPECS grade at least 4 and duration under 3 months. The PBMCs studied were ones that came from roughly 9.4 ml fresh peripheral blood. Amplified regions were TCR beta CDR3 sequences from RNA transcripts. Using the HTBI primer set, a first-round RT-PCR was run on the TCR CDR3. From the multiplex PCR reads, TCRdb called clonotypes with MiXCR, one entry per CDR3 protein. The sample includes some 370,000 distinct CDR3 sequences, about 14% of them seen just once. V lost 8 bases to trimming and J lost 0 bases; unmatched junction nucleotides: 6. This CDR3 contains 15 residues. Germline-derived CDR1 and CDR2 are LNHNV and YYDKDF (reference sequence). This clonotype has just a few counts.

The sequence was collected from a man aged 45 to 65 with Graves' ophthalmopathy. The rearrangement links TRBV15 to TRBJ2-1, with 8 nucleotides matching TRBD2. Input material: blood. This CDR3 reads CATLRSGSSYNEQFF. CDR3 bases: TGTGCCACCCTACGGAGCGGGAGCTCCTACAATGAGCAGTTCTTC.